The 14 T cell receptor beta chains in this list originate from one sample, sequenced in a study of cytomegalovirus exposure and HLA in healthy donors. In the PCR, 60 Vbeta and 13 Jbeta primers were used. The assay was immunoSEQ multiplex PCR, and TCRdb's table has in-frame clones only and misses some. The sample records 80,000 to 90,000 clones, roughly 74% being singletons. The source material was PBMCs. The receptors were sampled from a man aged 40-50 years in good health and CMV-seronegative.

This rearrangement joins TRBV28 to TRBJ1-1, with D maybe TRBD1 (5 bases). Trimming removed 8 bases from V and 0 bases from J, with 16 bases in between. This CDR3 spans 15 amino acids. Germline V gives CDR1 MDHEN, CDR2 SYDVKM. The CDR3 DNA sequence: TGTGCCAGCTCCAGGGATCGTCTCATGAACACTGAAGCTTTCTTT. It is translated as CASSRDRLMNTEAFF. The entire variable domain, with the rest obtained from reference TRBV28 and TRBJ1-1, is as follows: DVKVTQSSRYLVKRTGEKVFLECVQDMDHENMFWYRQDPGLGLRLIYFSYDVKMKEKGDIPEGYSVSREKKERFSLILESASTNQTSMYLCASSRDRLMNTEAFFGQGTRLTVV.

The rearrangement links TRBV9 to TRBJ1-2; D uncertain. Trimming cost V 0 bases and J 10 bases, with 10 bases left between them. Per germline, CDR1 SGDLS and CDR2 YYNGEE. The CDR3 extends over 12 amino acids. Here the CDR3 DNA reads TGTGCCAGCAGCGTAGTGGAGGGATCCTACACCTTC. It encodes CASSVVEGSYTF.

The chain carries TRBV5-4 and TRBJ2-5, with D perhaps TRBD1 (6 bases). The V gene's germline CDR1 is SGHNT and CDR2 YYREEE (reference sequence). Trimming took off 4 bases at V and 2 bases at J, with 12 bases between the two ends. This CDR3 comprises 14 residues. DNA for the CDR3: TGTGCCAGCAGCGATGACAGGAGGCAAGAGACCCAGTACTTC. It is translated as CASSDDRRQETQYF. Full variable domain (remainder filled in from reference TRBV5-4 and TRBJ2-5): ETGVTQSPTHLIKTRGQQVTLRCSSQSGHNTVSWYQQALGQGPQFIFQYYREEENGRGNFPPRFSGLQFPNYSSELNVNALELDDSALYLCASSDDRRQETQYFGPGTRLLVL.

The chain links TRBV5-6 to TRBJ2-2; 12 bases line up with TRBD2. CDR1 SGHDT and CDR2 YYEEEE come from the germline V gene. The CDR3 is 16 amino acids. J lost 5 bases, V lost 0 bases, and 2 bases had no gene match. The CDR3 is CASSLVLAGGTGELFF. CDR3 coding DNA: TGTGCCAGCAGCTTGGTTCTAGCGGGAGGGACCGGGGAGCTGTTTTTT.

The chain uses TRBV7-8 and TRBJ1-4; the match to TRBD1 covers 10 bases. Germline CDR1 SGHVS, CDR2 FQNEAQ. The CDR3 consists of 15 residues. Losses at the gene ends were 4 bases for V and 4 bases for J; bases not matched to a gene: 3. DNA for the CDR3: TGTGCCAGCAGCTCACGGACAGGGGGTAATGAAAAACTGTTTTTT. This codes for CASSSRTGGNEKLFF.

CDR3 nucleotide sequence: TGCGCCAGCAGCTTAGGACCGGGACAGAAGGGCGGCTACACCTTC. It translates to CASSLGPGQKGGYTF. This chain links TRBV5-1 with TRBJ1-2, with TRBD1 matching 7 bases. CDR3 size: 15 residues. Unmatched junction bases numbered 12, after V lost 2 bases and J lost 8 bases. In germline, CDR1 is SGHRS, CDR2 YFSETQ.

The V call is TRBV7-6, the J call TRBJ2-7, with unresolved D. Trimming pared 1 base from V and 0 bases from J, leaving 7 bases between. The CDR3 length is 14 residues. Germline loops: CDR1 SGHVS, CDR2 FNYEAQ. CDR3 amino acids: CASSLGTDSYEQYF. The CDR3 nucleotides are TGTGCCAGCAGCTTAGGCACAGACTCCTACGAGCAGTACTTC. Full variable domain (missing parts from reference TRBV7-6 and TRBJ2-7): GAGVSQSPRYKVTKRGQDVALRCDPISGHVSLYWYRQALGQGPEFLTYFNYEAQQDKSGLPNDRFSAERPEGSISTLTIQRTEQRDSAMYRCASSLGTDSYEQYFGPGTRLTVT.

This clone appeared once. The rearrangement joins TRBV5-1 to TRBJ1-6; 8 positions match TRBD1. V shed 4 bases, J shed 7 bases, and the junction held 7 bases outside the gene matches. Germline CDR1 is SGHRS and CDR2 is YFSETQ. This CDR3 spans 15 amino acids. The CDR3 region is CASSAGTGPNSPLHF. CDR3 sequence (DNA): TGCGCCAGCAGCGCCGGGACAGGACCCAATTCACCCCTCCACTTT.

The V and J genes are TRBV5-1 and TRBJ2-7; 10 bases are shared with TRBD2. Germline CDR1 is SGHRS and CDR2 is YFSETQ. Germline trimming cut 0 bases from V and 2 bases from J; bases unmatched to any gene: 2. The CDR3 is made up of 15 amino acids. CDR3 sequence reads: CASSLDLAGAYEQYF. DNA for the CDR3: TGCGCCAGCAGCTTGGACCTAGCGGGGGCCTACGAGCAGTACTTC. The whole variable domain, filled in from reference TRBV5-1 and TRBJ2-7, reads KAGVTQTPRYLIKTRGQQVTLSCSPISGHRSVSWYQQTPGQGLQFLFEYFSETQRNKGNFPGRFSGRQFSNSRSEMNVSTLELGDSALYLCASSLDLAGAYEQYFGPGTRLTVT.

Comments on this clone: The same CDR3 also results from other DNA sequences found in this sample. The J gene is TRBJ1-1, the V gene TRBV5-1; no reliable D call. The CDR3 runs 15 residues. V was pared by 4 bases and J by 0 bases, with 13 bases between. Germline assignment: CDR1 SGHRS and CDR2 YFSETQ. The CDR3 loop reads CASSPDRGMNTEAFF. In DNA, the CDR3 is TGCGCCAGCAGCCCTGACCGGGGTATGAACACTGAAGCTTTCTTT.

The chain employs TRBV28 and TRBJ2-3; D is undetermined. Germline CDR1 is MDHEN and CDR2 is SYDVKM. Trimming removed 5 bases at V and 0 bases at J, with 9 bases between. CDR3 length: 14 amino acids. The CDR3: CASSPPVSTDTQYF. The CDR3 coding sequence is TGTGCCAGCAGTCCCCCCGTAAGCACAGATACGCAGTATTTT.

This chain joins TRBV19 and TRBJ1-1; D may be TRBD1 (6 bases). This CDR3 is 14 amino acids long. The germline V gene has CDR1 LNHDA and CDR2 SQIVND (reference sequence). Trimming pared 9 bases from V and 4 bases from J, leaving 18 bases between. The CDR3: CASHTGREGTEAFF. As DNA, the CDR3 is TGTGCCAGCCATACAGGGCGTGAGGGCACTGAAGCTTTCTTT. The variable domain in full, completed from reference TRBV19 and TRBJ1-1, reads DGGITQSPKYLFRKEGQNVTLSCEQNLNHDAMYWYRQDPGQGLRLIYYSQIVNDFQKGDIAEGYSVSREKKESFPLTVTSAQKNPTAFYLCASHTGREGTEAFFGQGTRLTVV.

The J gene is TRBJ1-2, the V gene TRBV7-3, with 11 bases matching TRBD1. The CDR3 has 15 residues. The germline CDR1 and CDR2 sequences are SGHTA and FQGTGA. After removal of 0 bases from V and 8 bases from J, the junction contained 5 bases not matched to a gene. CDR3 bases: TGTGCCAGCAGCTTAACAGGACAGGGGGCCATGGGCTACACCTTC. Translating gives CASSLTGQGAMGYTF.

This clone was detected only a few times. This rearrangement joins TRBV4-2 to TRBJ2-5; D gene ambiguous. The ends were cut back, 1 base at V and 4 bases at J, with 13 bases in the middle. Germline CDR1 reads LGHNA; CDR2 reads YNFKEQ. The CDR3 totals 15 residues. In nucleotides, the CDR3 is TGTGCCAGCAGCCAAGTCGTCGGTACGGGAGAGACCCAGTACTTC. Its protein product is CASSQVVGTGETQYF.